This T cell receptor beta chain was documented in a study of T-cell reconstitution after alpha-beta-depleted transplantation in children. After removal of 1 base from V and 1 base from J, the junction contained 0 bases not matched to a gene. The V gene's germline CDR1 is SNHLY and CDR2 FYNNEI. The CDR3 consists of 14 residues. Unique molecular identifiers were incorporated when the TCRbeta library was constructed. TCRdb re-called the PCR reads through MiXCR, storing one row per CDR3 protein. The sample carries roughly 610,000 distinct CDR3 sequences, approximately 10% recorded once. This clonotype was observed at least ten times.

The chain carries TRBV2 and TRBJ2-7; the match to TRBD1 covers 8 bases. Sequencing used PBMCs from the stem cell graft donor, obtained from the stem cell graft. The origin of this receptor is a human donor who donated a stem cell graft to a child with acute myeloid leukemia. The CDR3 DNA sequence: TGTGCCAGCAGTGAAGGGACAGGGTCCTACGAGCAGTACTTC. It translates to CASSEGTGSYEQYF.